These T cell receptor beta chains were read from a single sample in a study of OX40 agonist ivuxolimab in advanced cancers. The table came from immunoSEQ multiplex PCR; TCRdb's copy has only in-frame clones and leaves some out. The table includes 80,000 to 100,000 clones, about 90% detected once. This material consisted of CD4+ or CD8+ T cells sorted from blood, taken in a trial of the OX40 agonist ivuxolimab. These receptors came from an adult with an advanced solid tumor such as melanoma, head and neck, liver or kidney cancer. CDR3s include the opening cysteine and the closing phenylalanine or tryptophan. The D gene is left open where the match is weak. The size field is filled for only some rows; it gives once, few, many or a size class.

>TRBD1|13|TRBV19|TRBJ1-6|few
TGTGCCACTGCGGGACAGGGTGGTTCACCCCTCCACTTT
CATAGQGGSPLHF
>-|11|TRBV9|TRBJ2-3|-
TGTGCCAGCAGCGTCGCAGATACGCAGTATTTT
CASSVADTQYF
>-|16|TRBV5-1|TRBJ1-1|-
TGCGCCAGCAGCTATCATCCGTCCTACCCGAACACTGAAGCTTTCTTT
CASSYHPSYPNTEAFF
>TRBD1|15|TRBV2|TRBJ2-2|-
TGTGCCAGCAGTGCGGGAACAGGGGGTACCGGGGAGCTGTTTTTT
CASSAGTGGTGELFF
>-|15|TRBV4-3|TRBJ2-1|-
TGCGCCAGCAGCTCGCGGACTGTTTCCTACAATGAGCAGTTCTTC
CASSSRTVSYNEQFF
>-|13|TRBV7-9|TRBJ2-2|once
TGTGCCAGCAGCTTCGGACAACCCGGGGAGCTGTTTTTT
CASSFGQPGELFF
>-|14|TRBV9|TRBJ1-1|-
TGTGCCAGCAGCGTAGATTCGAGATTCGATGAAGCTTTCTTT
CASSVDSRFDEAFF
>TRBD2|15|TRBV19|TRBJ2-4|-
TGTGCCAGTAGTATAAAGGGACTAGCCGCCAGCATTCAGTACTTC
CASSIKGLAASIQYF
>TRBD2|13|TRBV11-2|TRBJ2-1|-
TGTGCCAGCACCCTAGCGGGAGTCTCTGAGCAGTTCTTC
CASTLAGVSEQFF
>-|13|TRBV18|TRBJ2-5|-
TGTGCCAGCTCACCGGCGGTGCGAGAGACCCAGTACTTC
CASSPAVRETQYF
>TRBD1|16|TRBV2|TRBJ1-5|-
TGTGCCAGCACCCAGGTACAGGGGGCTAGCAATCAGCCCCAGCATTTT
CASTQVQGASNQPQHF
>-|11|TRBV27|TRBJ2-1|-
TGTGCCAGCAGGGGAATGAATGAGCAGTTCTTC
CASRGMNEQFF
>-|14|TRBV5-1|TRBJ1-5|-
TGCGCCAGCAGCCCTGAAGGCCTAAATCAGCCCCAGCATTTT
CASSPEGLNQPQHF
>-|17|TRBV4-3|TRBJ2-6|-
TGCGCCAGCAGCCAATTGGGGCGAGGGAGAGGGGCCAACGTCCTGACTTTC
CASSQLGRGRGANVLTF
>-|13|TRBV19|TRBJ1-6|-
TGTGCCAGTAGAGTCGGGAGGAATTCACCCCTCCACTTT
CASRVGRNSPLHF
>-|16|TRBV30|TRBJ1-3|-
TGTGCCTGGAGTGTAAGAAGGTCGGGTTCTGGAAACACCATATATTTT
CAWSVRRSGSGNTIYF
>-|13|TRBV19|TRBJ2-4|once
TGTGCCAGTAGTATAAAGATACAAAACATTCAGTACTTC
CASSIKIQNIQYF
>-|14|TRBV5-4|TRBJ2-2|-
TGTGCCAGCAGCTCAGGAGGGAGGCCCGGGGAGCTGTTTTTT
CASSSGGRPGELFF
>-|12|TRBV6-4|TRBJ2-3|-
TGTGCCAGCAGCCATTTGACAGATACGCAGTATTTT
CASSHLTDTQYF
>-|15|TRBV4-1|TRBJ2-7|few
TGCGCCAGCAGCCAAGATTCGGCTAGCGCTCACGAGCAGTACTTC
CASSQDSASAHEQYF
>-|11|TRBV30|TRBJ2-7|few
TGTGCCTGGAGCGGGGACCACGAGCAGTACTTC
CAWSGDHEQYF
>TRBD1|16|TRBV14|TRBJ2-1|-
TGTGCCAGCAGCCCCACAGGGGGTCACCTCTACAATGAGCAGTTCTTC
CASSPTGGHLYNEQFF
>TRBD2|16|TRBV4-3|TRBJ2-1|-
TGCGCCAGCAGCCAAAGTGGCGGGAGGGCCTACAATGAGCAGTTCTTC
CASSQSGGRAYNEQFF
>-|14|TRBV12-5|TRBJ2-7|-
TGTGCTAGTGGTCCAGGACAGTCCCCTCTCGAGCAGTACTTC
CASGPGQSPLEQYF
>-|14|TRBV11-2|TRBJ1-1|-
TGTGCCAGCAGCTCAATTAGGGGGAACACTGAAGCTTTCTTT
CASSSIRGNTEAFF
>TRBD1|15|TRBV2|TRBJ1-4|-
TGTGCCAGCAGTAGGACAGGGCTGGCTAATGAAAAACTGTTTTTT
CASSRTGLANEKLFF
>-|15|TRBV27|TRBJ1-5|-
TGTGCCAGCAGTTTCGCAATAAATAGCAATCAGCCCCAGCATTTT
CASSFAINSNQPQHF
>TRBD2|17|TRBV5-4|TRBJ2-3|once
TGTGCTAGCAGCTTGCGGACTAGCGGGGGTAGCACAGATACGCAGTATTTT
CASSLRTSGGSTDTQYF
>TRBD2|16|TRBV9|TRBJ2-3|few
TGTGCCAGCAGCGTAGTCCCAGCGGGAGTAGGATATACGCAGTATTTT
CASSVVPAGVGYTQYF
>-|13|TRBV27|TRBJ2-7|-
TGTGCCAGCAGTTTTTTCGGAGGCAGTAAGCAGTACTTC
CASSFFGGSKQYF
>-|14|TRBV4-3|TRBJ2-3|-
TGCGCCAGCAGCCAAGGGCCCGAGGGGGATACGCAGTATTTT
CASSQGPEGDTQYF
>-|14|TRBV11-3|TRBJ2-7|-
TGTGCCAGCAGCCCGGCCGGGCTTTTTTACGAGCAGTACTTC
CASSPAGLFYEQYF
>-|12|TRBV7-9|TRBJ2-7|-
TGTGCCAGCAGCCCCCCCGCGGGCGAGCAGTACTTC
CASSPPAGEQYF
>-|14|TRBV27|TRBJ1-1|-
TGTGCCAGCACCAAAGGGAGGGAAGCCACTGAAGCTTTCTTT
CASTKGREATEAFF
>TRBD2|16|TRBV7-2|TRBJ2-3|-
TGTGCCAGCAGCTTAGAGGGTAGCGGGAGATCAGATACGCAGTATTTT
CASSLEGSGRSDTQYF
>TRBD2|16|TRBV19|TRBJ2-1|-
TGTGCCAGTAGTAGGTCTGCGGGAGGGCCCGGCAATGAGCAGTTCTTC
CASSRSAGGPGNEQFF
>TRBD1|15|TRBV19|TRBJ1-3|-
TGTGCCAGTAGTATAGGGCGGGACAGGGTAGACACCATATATTTT
CASSIGRDRVDTIYF
>TRBD2|16|TRBV19|TRBJ2-3|-
TGTGCCAGTAGTATAGTGGCTAGCGGGAGTGGTGATACGCAGTATTTT
CASSIVASGSGDTQYF
>TRBD2|15|TRBV5-1|TRBJ2-7|-
TGCGCCAGCAGCTTTGGGACTATCCTTACCTACGAGCAGTACTTC
CASSFGTILTYEQYF
>-|14|TRBV6-6|TRBJ1-2|few
TGTGCCAGCAGTTACGGCAGGCACGTGTATGGCTACACCTTC
CASSYGRHVYGYTF
>TRBD1|14|TRBV5-1|TRBJ2-2|-
TGCGCCAGTGGGGGACAGGGTGTAGCCGGGGAGCTGTTTTTT
CASGGQGVAGELFF